This T cell receptor beta chain was profiled in a study of blood T cell repertoires in COVID-19. Methods used by the authors: Amplification from reference gene primers served as the basis for estimated nucleated cell counts. Here immunoSEQ multiplex PCR was the method, and the copy in TCRdb shows in-frame clones only, minus some. V and J calls and clone size are those listed in that table; D and trimming were worked out from the DNA. The sample lists 75,000 to 85,000 clones, 80% to 90% occurring once. This clone appeared a single time. Trimming took 2 bases from V and 4 from J; bases not matched to a gene: 10. CDR1 and CDR2 (germline): SGHRS, YFSETQ. The CDR3 contains 16 residues.

The TCR originated in a middle-aged man with active COVID-19. Sequencing used peripheral blood. The chain joins TRBV5-1 to TRBJ1-2, with 8 bases lining up with TRBD1. The CDR3 reads CASSLPGQGGFYGYTF. CDR3 nucleotides: TGCGCCAGCAGCTTACCCGGACAGGGAGGCTTCTATGGCTACACCTTC.